This paragraph covers one TCR beta chain sequence. TCR beta cDNA was made by 5'RACE template switching with UMIs. No DNA is given; TCRdb re-called the 5' RACE reads and lists each CDR3 protein once. The table lists about 180,000 distinct CDR3 sequences. In germline, CDR1 is SNHLY, CDR2 FYNNEI. The CDR3 extends over 14 amino acids. This sample stems from a study of T cells expressing NK-cell markers. The material sequenced was blood T cells: a sorted CD56 or NKG2C T cell subset, CD4+ or CD8+ T cells, or bulk PBMC T cells (not recorded which). V usage is TRBV2 and J usage is TRBJ2-3; the D gene TCRdb calls, TRBD1, cannot be checked with no DNA. The receptor's source is a man between 18 and 69 years old in good health. CDR3 protein: CASSEGRYTDTQYF.